The 10 T cell receptor beta chains below come from one sample, sequenced in a study of post-analysis software for immune sequencing data. Study-level findings and limits: Several TRBV segments were more frequent in patients than controls; TRBV5-6, TRBV5-1 and TRBV20-1 belonged to this group.

For these receptors, no antigen is known. Included in the TCR beta cDNA libraries were unique molecular identifiers. TCRdb re-analysed the PCR reads in MiXCR, keeping a single row per CDR3 protein. The profile shows 740,000 or so distinct CDR3 sequences, under 70% of them singletons. The specimen sequenced was blood. All receptors derive from a girl aged 5-17 years with multiple sclerosis.

The CDR3 nucleotides read TGTGCCAGCAGCCTCGAGCGGGGGATCTGCGAGCAGTACTTC. It specifies CASSLERGICEQYF. J is TRBJ2-1 and V is TRBV2; 8 bases align to TRBD2. TRBJ2-7 explains the end of the DNA better; the J call may be wrong. The CDR3 is 14 residues long. CDR1 and CDR2 from the germline V gene are SNHLY and FYNNEI.

This sequence joins TRBV19 and TRBJ1-2; TRBD1 might be the D (6 bases). The V end was cut by 3 bases, the J end by 4 bases, with 15 bases between. CDR1 and CDR2 (germline): LNHDA, SQIVND (reference sequence). The CDR3 loop spans 15 amino acids. The CDR3 sequence: CASSIVGAMSYGYTF. The CDR3 nucleotides read TGTGCCAGTAGTATCGTGGGGGCAATGAGCTATGGCTACACCTTC.

This chain uses TRBV6-6 with TRBJ2-5, with 7 nucleotides matching TRBD2. CDR1 and CDR2 (germline): MNHNY, SVGAGI (reference sequence). The length of the CDR3 is 17 residues. J gave up 1 base and V 0 bases, and 8 bases lay outside the gene matches. CDR3 bases: TGTGCCAGCAGTTACTCCGATCTCGGCGGGGGCCAAGAGACCCAGTACTTC. Amino acid sequence: CASSYSDLGGGQETQYF.

The V call is TRBV7-8, the J call TRBJ1-2; TRBD1 is a possible D gene (5 bases). The CDR3 extends over 13 amino acids. The V and J ends lost 5 bases and 2 bases respectively, with 9 bases between them. CDR1 SGHVS and CDR2 FQNEAQ come from the germline V gene. In nucleotides, the CDR3 is TGTGCCAGCAGCCGACAGTTCAACTATGGCTACACCTTC. Its translation is CASSRQFNYGYTF.

The chain carries TRBV10-3 and TRBJ1-2; a weak D match, TRBD1 (6 bases). This CDR3 has 15 amino acids. The V and J ends lost 0 bases and 1 base respectively, with 9 bases between them. Germline V gene data show CDR1 as ENHRY and CDR2 as SYGVKD. The CDR3 nucleotides read TGTGCCATCAGTGAGTCCCGACAGGTTAACTATGGCTACACCTTC. The encoded protein is CAISESRQVNYGYTF.

This rearrangement joins TRBV27 to TRBJ1-1; D is unclear. The CDR3 spans 14 residues. CDR1 MNHEY and CDR2 SMNVEV come from the germline V gene (reference sequence). Trimming shortened V by 4 bases and J by 2 bases, and 11 bases separated the two germline ends. The CDR3, as DNA: TGTGCCAGCAGTTCCCTCGGACTAAACACTGAAGCTTTCTTT. This gives the protein CASSSLGLNTEAFF.

The chain employs TRBV20-1 and TRBJ1-2; tentative D call: TRBD1 (6 bases). The CDR3 loop spans 13 amino acids. The ends were cut back, 2 bases at V and 4 bases at J, with 11 bases in the middle. Germline assignment: CDR1 DFQATT and CDR2 SNEGSKA (reference sequence). The CDR3 loop is CSARSGRGYGYTF. CDR3 DNA sequence: TGCAGTGCTAGATCTGGCAGGGGCTATGGCTACACCTTC.

In its sample, this clonotype was seen a few times. The rearrangement uses TRBV7-6 and TRBJ1-6; D remains unclear. Deletions cut 5 bases from V and 15 bases from J, with 17 bases between. CDR3 size: 13 residues. Germline V gene sequence: CDR1 SGHVS, CDR2 FNYEAQ. CDR3 bases: TGTGCCAGCAGCGCGACTGCCCAGGTGGGCCTCCACTTT. This sequence encodes CASSATAQVGLHF. The full variable domain, completed using reference TRBV7-6 and TRBJ1-6, is GAGVSQSPRYKVTKRGQDVALRCDPISGHVSLYWYRQALGQGPEFLTYFNYEAQQDKSGLPNDRFSAERPEGSISTLTIQRTEQRDSAMYRCASSATAQVGLHFGNGTRLTVT.

The genes are TRBV7-9 and TRBJ2-1; 7 nucleotides agree with TRBD2. Germline CDR1 and CDR2: SEHNR and FQNEAQ (reference sequence). The CDR3 is made up of 16 amino acids. V was clipped by 4 bases and J by 7 bases; unmatched bases: 13. The CDR3 DNA follows: TGTGCCAGCAGCTCCCCCCCGGCGGGAGTGGGGAATGAGCAGTTCTTC. Translated, it gives CASSSPPAGVGNEQFF.

This clonotype occurred a few times. The rearrangement joins TRBV5-1 to TRBJ2-1, with 10 bases identical to TRBD2. The CDR3 runs 15 residues. The germline gives CDR1 SGHRS, CDR2 YFSETQ. J was trimmed by 7 bases and V by 2 bases; bases with no gene match: 6. As DNA, the CDR3 is TGCGCCAGCAGCTTAGCGGGAGGGCCGGAGAATGAGCAGTTCTTC. Its translation: CASSLAGGPENEQFF.